The clone carrying this T cell receptor beta chain was seen a handful of times. Its matching antigen is unknown. This entry is derived from a study of identical twins. With template switching, a universal primer site was added, and the cDNA carried unique molecular identifiers. TCRdb ran MiXCR on the 5' RACE reads and lists one entry per CDR3 protein. The sample lists hundreds of thousands of distinct CDR3 sequences; 20% to 25% were seen once. Findings and caveats of the study: Out-of-frame alpha sequences shared by twins showed excess low generation probability. Models underpredicted monozygotic twin sharing of out-of-frame TCR alpha.

Germline CDR1 is DFQATT and CDR2 is SNEGSKA (reference sequence). CDR3 length: 14 amino acids. The junction had 6 bases not matched to a gene; V was cut back by 5 bases and J by 4 bases. The sample also formed part of further work on yellow fever vaccine responses in identical twins. Per that study: It has been reported that, in twins, the vaccine T cell response seemed partly convergent and partly personalized.

The receptor comes from a woman between 18 and 30 years old in good health. The rearrangement links TRBV20-1 to TRBJ1-5; the match to TRBD1 covers 9 bases. Sequencing was carried out using CD4+ T cells sorted from blood. CDR3 DNA sequence: TGCAGTGCTGGAACCGGGACAGGGAATCAGCCCCAGCATTTT. It specifies CSAGTGTGNQPQHF.